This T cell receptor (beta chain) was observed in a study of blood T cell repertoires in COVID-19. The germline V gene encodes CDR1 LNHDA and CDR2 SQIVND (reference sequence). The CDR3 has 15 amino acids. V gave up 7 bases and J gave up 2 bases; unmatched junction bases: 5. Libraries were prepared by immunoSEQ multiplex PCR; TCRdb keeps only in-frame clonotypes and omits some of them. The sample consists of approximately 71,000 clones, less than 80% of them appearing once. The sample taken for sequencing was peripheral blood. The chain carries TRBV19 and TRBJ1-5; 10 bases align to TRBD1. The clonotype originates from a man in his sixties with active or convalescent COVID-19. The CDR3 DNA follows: TGTGCCAGTAATGGACAGGGGGTGGGCAATCAGCCCCAGCATTTT. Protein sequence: CASNGQGVGNQPQHF.